This T cell receptor beta chain was sequenced during a study of blood T cell repertoires in COVID-19. Study as a whole: Both acute and convalescent COVID-19 samples were obtained from the United States, Italy and Spain. PBMCs, B-cell-depleted T cells, or T cells provided the cDNA or gDNA that made up the material.

This clone was detected once. Per the study methods: Reference gene primer amplification in the assay estimated nucleated cell counts. The assay was immunoSEQ multiplex PCR, and TCRdb's table has in-frame clones only and misses some. That table is the source of V, J and clone size, and D and trimming were worked out from the DNA. Here the sample spans some 35,000 clones, 70% to 90% being singletons. Trimming took 7 bases from V and 2 from J, leaving 11 bases between them. The CDR3 is 13 residues long. The chain is built from TRBV23-1 and TRBJ1-2, with TRBD1 as a possible D gene (6 bases). TRBV23-1 belongs to the ORF category, with a function that is uncertain. This sequence originates from a man between 65 and 85 years old with active COVID-19. The sample comprised peripheral blood. DNA of the CDR3: TGCGCCAGCATGAAACAGGGCAACTATGGCTACACCTTC. This codes for CASMKQGNYGYTF.